The present T cell receptor beta chain was sequenced within a study of T-cell memory formation after mild COVID-19. Whole-study findings and limits: The finding that pre-infection memory included some responding clones suggested that cross-reactive memory joined. Shrinking CD4+ clones were chiefly CM and EM; CD8+ ones were chiefly EMRA. Contracting clones from day 15 to 85 showed balanced CD4/CD8; later expanders favored CD4+.

TCR alpha and TCR beta cDNA libraries carrying sample barcodes and UMIs were produced by 5'RACE using constant-segment primers. TCRdb used MiXCR to reprocess the 5' RACE reads, holding one entry per CDR3 protein. The sample has hundreds of thousands of distinct CDR3 sequences, roughly 14% seen once; the top ten hold 2% to 2.5%. This CDR3 has 14 amino acids. Trimming removed 5 bases from V and 4 bases from J, with 15 bases in between. This clonotype has just a few counts. Its antigen remains unidentified. The chain recombines TRBV12-3 or TRBV12-4 with TRBJ2-7; D gene unclear. Sequencing was done on a sample of PBMCs or a T cell subset sorted from them (not recorded which). The clonotype comes from an adult woman who had mild COVID-19 (a few samples of this study predate the infection). Cell type and time point are not known. The CDR3 protein is CASSPWASKYEQYF. CDR3 coding DNA: TGTGCCAGCAGTCCTTGGGCCTCTAAATACGAGCAGTACTTC.